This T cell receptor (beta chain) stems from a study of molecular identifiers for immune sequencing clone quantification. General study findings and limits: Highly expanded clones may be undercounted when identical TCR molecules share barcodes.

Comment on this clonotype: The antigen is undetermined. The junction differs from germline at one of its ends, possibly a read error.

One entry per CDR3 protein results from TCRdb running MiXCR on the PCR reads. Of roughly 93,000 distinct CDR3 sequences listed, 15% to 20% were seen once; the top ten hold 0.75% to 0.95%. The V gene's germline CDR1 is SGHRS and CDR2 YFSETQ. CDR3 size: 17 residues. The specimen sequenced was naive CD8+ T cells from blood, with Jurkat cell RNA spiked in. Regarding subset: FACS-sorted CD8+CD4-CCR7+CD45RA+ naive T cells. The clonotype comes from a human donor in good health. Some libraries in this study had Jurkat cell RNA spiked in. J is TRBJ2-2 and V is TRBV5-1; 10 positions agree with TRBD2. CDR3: CASSSPIAGGLTGGLFF. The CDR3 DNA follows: TGCGCCAGCAGCAGCCCCATAGCGGGAGGACTCACCGGGGGGCTGTTTTTT.